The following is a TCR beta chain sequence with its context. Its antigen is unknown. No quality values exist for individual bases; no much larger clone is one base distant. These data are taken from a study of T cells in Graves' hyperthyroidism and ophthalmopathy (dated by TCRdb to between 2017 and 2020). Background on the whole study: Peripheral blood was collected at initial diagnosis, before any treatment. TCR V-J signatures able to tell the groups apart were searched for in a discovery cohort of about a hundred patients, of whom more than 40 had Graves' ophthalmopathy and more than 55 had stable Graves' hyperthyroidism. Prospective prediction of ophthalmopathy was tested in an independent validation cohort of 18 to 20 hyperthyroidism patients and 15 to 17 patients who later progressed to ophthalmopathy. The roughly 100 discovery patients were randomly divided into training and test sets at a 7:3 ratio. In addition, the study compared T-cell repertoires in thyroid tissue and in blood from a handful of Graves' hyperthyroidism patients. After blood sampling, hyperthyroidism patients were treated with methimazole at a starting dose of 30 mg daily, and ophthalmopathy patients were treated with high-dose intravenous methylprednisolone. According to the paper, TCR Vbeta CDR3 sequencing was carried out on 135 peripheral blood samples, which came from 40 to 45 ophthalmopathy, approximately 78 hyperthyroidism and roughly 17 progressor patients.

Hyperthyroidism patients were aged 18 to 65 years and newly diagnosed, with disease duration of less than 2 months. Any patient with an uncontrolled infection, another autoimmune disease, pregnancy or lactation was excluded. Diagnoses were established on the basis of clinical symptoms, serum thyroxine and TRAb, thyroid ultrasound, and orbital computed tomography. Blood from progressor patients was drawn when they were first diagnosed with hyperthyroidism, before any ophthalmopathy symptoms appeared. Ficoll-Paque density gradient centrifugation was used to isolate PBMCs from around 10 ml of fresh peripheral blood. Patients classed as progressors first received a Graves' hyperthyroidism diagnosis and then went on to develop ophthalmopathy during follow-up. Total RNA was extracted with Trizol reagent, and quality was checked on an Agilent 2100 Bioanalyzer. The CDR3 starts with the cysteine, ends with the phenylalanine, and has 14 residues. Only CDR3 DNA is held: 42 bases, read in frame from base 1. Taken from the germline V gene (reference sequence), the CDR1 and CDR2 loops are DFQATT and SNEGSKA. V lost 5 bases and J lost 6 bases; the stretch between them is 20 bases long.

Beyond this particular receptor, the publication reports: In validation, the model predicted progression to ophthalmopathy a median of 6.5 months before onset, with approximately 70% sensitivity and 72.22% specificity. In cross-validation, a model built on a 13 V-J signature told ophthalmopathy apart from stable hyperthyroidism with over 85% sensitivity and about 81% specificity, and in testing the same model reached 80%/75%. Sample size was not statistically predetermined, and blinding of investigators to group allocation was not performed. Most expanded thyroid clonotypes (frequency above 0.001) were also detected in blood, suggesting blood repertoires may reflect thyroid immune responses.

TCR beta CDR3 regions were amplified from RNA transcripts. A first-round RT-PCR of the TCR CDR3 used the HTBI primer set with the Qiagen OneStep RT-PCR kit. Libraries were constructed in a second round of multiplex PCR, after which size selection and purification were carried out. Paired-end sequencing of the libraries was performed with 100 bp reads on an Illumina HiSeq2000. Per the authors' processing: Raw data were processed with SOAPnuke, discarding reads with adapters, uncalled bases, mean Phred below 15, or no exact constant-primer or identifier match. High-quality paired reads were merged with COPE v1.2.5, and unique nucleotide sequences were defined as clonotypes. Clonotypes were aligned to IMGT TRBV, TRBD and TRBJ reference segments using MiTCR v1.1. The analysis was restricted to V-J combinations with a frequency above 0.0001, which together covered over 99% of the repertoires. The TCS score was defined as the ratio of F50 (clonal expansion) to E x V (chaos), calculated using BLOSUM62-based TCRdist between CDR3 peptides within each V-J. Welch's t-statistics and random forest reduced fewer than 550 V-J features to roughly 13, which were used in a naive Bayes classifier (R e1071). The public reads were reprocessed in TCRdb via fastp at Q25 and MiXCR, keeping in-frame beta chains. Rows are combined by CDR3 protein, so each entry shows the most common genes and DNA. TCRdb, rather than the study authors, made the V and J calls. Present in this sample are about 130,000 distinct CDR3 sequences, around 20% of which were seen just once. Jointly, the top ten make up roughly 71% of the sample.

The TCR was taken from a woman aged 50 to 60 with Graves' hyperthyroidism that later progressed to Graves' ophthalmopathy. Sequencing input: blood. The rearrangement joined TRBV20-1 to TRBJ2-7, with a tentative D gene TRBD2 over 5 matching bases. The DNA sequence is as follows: TGCAGTGCTGATTTACAGAGGGCCACTGGCGAGCAGTACTTC. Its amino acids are CSADLQRATGEQYF.